The clone carrying this T cell receptor (beta chain) was counted between two and nine times. Noted time point: before trial treatment. Donors were treated with nivolumab, ipilimumab, aspirin, and low-dose cyclophosphamide and radiotherapy. This sample is drawn from a study of low-dose radiotherapy and immunotherapy resistance in tumors. Study-level background: Across 26 weeks, 13 Gy in total went to Cohort 2, delivered as 1 Gy per fraction every two weeks. Aspirin 300 mg was given orally each day for four cycles from cycle 1 day 1.

Trimming stripped 6 bases from V and 8 bases from J, with 18 bases between. Germline V gene sequence: CDR1 SGDLS, CDR2 YYNGEE. The CDR3 has 14 residues. Alpha- and beta-chain coverage of first-strand cDNA came from TRAV- and TRBV-specific primers. PCR amplification of the TCRs was performed with Phusion for 20 to 25 PCR cycles, and it relied on a constant-region primer together with a V-primer adapter. Researchers amplified the isolated mRNA using in vitro transcription. MiXCR, run by TCRdb on the reads, gives a single entry per CDR3 protein. The table shows about 82,000 distinct CDR3 sequences, with under 20% occurring only once.

This clonotype was sampled from a male donor with prostate cancer. Sequencing was performed on PBMCs, taken before treatment. The chain recombines TRBV9 with TRBJ2-1; D may be TRBD1 (6 bases). The CDR3 DNA follows: TGTGCCAGCAAACCGGGACACAGTGGGGATGAGCAGTTCTTC. Protein sequence: CASKPGHSGDEQFF.